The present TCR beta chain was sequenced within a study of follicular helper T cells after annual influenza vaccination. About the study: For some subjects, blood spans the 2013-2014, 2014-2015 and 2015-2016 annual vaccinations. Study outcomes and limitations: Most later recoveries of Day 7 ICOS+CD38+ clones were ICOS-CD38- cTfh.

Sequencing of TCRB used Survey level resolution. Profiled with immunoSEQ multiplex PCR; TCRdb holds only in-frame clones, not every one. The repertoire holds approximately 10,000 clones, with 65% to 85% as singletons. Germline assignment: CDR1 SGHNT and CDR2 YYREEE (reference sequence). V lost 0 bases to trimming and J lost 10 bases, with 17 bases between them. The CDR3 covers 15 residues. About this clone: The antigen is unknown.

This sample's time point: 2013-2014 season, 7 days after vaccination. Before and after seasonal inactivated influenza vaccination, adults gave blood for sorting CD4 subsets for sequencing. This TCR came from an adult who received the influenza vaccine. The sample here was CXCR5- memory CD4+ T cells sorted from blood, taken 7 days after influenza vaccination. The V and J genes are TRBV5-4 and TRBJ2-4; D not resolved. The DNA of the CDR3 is TGTGCCAGCAGCTTGGCCTCCGGGCCGCACCCAATTCAGTACTTC. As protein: CASSLASGPHPIQYF.